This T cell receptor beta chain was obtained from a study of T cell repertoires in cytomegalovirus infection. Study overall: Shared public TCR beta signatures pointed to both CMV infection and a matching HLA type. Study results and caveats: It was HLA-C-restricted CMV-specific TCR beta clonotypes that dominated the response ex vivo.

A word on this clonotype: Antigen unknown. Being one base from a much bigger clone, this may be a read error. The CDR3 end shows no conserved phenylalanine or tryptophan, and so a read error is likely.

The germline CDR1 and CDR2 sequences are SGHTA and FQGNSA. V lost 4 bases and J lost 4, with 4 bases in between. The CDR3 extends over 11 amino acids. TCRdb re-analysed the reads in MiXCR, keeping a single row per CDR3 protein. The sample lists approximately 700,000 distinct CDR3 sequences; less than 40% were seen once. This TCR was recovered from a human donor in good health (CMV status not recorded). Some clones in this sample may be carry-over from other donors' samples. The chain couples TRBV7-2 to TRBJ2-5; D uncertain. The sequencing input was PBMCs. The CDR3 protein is CASSYRETQYL. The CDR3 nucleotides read TGTGCCAGCAGCTACAGAGAGACCCAGTACTTA.